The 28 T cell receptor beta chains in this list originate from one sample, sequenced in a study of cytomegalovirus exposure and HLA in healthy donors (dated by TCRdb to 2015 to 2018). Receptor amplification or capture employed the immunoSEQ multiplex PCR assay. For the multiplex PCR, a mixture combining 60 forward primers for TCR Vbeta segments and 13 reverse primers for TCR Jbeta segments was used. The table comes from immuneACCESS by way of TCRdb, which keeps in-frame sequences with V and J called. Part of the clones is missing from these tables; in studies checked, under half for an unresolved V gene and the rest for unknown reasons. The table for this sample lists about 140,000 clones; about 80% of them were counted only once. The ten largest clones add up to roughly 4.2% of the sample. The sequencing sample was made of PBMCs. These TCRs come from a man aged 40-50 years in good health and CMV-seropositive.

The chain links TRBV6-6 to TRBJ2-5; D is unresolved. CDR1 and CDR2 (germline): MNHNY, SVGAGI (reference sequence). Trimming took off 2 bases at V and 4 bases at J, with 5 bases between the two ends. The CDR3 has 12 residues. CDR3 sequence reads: CASSYPGETQYF. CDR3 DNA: TGTGCCAGCAGTTACCCCGGAGAGACCCAGTACTTC.

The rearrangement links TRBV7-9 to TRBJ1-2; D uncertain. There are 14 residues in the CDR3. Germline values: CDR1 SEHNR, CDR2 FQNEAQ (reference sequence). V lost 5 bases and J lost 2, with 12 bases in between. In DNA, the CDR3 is TGTGCCAGCAGCCAATGGGTCAGGAACTATGGCTACACCTTC. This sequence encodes CASSQWVRNYGYTF.

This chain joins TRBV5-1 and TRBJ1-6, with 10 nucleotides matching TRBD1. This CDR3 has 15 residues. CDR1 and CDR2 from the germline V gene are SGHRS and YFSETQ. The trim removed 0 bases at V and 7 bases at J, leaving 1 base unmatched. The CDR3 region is CASSLAGQGNSPLHF. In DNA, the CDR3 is TGCGCCAGCAGCTTGGCGGGACAGGGGAATTCACCCCTCCACTTT. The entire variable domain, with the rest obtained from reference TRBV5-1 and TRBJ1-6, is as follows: KAGVTQTPRYLIKTRGQQVTLSCSPISGHRSVSWYQQTPGQGLQFLFEYFSETQRNKGNFPGRFSGRQFSNSRSEMNVSTLELGDSALYLCASSLAGQGNSPLHFGNGTRLTVT.

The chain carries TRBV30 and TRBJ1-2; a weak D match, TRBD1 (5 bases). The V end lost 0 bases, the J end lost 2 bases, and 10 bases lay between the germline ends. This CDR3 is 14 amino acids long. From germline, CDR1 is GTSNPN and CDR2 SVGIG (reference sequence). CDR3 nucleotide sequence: TGTGCCTGGAGTGTAGGGGTTGGAAACTATGGCTACACCTTC. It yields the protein CAWSVGVGNYGYTF.

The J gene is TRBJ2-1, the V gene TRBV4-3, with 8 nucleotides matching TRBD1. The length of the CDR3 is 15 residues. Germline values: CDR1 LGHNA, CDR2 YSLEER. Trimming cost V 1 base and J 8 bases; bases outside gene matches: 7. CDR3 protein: CASSQGTGLWDEQFF. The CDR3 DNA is TGCGCCAGCAGCCAAGGGACAGGGCTTTGGGATGAGCAGTTCTTC.

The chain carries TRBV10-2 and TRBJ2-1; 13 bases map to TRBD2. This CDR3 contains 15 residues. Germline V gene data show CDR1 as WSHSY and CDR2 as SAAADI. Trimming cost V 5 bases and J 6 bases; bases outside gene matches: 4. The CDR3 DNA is TGCGCCAGCAGTTTACTAGCGGGAGGGGGCAATGAGCAGTTCTTC. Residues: CASSLLAGGGNEQFF.

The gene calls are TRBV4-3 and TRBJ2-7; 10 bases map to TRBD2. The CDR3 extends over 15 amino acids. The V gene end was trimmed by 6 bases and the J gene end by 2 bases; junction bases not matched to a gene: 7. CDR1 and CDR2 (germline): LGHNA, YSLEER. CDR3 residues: CASRLERGGPYEQYF. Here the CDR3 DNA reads TGCGCCAGCAGGTTGGAGCGGGGGGGACCCTACGAGCAGTACTTC.

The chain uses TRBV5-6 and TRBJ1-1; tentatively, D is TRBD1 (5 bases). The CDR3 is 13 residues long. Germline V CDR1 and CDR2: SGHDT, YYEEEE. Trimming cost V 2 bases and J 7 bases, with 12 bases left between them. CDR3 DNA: TGTGCCAGCAGCTTCGACTCCCAGGGTGAAGCTTTCTTT. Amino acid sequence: CASSFDSQGEAFF.

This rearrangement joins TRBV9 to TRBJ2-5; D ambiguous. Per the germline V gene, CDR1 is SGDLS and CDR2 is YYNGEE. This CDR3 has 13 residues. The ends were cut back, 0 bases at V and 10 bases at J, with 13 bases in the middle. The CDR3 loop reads CASSVGSQRSQYF. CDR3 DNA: TGTGCCAGCAGCGTAGGTAGCCAACGAAGCCAGTACTTC.

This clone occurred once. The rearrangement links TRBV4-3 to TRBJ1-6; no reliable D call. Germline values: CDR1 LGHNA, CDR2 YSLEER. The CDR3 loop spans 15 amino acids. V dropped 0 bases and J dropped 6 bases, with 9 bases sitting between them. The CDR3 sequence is CASSQDIAANSPLHF. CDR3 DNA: TGCGCCAGCAGCCAAGATATAGCAGCTAATTCACCCCTCCACTTT.

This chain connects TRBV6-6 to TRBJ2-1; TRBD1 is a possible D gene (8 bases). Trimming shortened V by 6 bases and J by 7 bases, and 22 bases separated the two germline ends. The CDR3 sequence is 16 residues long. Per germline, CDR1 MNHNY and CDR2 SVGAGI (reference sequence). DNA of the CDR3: TGTGCCAGCAGCATGGACAGGGCGAGGGAGGGGAATGAGCAGTTCTTC. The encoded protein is CASSMDRAREGNEQFF.

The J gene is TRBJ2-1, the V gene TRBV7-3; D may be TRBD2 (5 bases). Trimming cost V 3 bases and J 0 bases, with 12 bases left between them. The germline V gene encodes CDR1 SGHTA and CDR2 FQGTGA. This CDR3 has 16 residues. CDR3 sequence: CASSLFAGSSYNEQFF. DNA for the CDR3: TGTGCCAGCAGCTTGTTTGCGGGCAGCTCCTACAATGAGCAGTTCTTC.

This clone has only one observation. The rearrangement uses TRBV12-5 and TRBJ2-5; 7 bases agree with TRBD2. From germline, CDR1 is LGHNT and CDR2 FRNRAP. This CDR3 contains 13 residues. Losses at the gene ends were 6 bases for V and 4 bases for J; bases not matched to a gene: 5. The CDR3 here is CASGSGGGETQYF. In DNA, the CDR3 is TGTGCTAGTGGCTCGGGGGGAGGAGAGACCCAGTACTTC.

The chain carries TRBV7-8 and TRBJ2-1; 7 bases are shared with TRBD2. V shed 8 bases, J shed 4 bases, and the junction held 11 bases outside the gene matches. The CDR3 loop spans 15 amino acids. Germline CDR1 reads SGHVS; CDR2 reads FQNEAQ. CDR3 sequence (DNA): TGTGCCAGCGGAGCGGGACCCCTAGGGTACAATGAGCAGTTCTTC. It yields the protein CASGAGPLGYNEQFF.

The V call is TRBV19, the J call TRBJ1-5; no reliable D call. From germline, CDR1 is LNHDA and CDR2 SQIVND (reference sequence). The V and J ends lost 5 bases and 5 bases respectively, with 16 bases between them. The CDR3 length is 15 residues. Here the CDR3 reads CASSHKVGVHQPQHF. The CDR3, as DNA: TGTGCCAGTAGTCATAAGGTAGGAGTACATCAGCCCCAGCATTTT.

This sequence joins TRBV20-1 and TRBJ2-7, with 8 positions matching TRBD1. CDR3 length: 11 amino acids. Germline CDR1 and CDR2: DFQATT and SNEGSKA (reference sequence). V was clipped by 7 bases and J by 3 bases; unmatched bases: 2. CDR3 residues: CSGGTGYEQYF. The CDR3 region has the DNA TGCAGTGGGGGGACAGGCTACGAGCAGTACTTC.

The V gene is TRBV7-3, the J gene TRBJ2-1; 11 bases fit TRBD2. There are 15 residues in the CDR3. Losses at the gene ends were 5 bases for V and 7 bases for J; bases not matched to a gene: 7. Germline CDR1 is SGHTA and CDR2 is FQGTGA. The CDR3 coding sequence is TGTGCCAGCAGCCCGAGACTAGCGGGGAATAATGAGCAGTTCTTC. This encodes CASSPRLAGNNEQFF. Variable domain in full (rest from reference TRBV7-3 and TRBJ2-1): GAGVSQTPSNKVTEKGKYVELRCDPISGHTALYWYRQSLGQGPEFLIYFQGTGAADDSGLPNDRFFAVRPEGSVSTLKIQRTERGDSAVYLCASSPRLAGNNEQFFGPGTRLTVL.

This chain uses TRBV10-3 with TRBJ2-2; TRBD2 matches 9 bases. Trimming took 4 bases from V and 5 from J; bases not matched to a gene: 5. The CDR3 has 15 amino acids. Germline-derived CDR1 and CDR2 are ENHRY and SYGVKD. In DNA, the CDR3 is TGTGCCATCAGTGGCGCGGGAGGGTTTACCGGGGAGCTGTTTTTT. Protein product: CAISGAGGFTGELFF.

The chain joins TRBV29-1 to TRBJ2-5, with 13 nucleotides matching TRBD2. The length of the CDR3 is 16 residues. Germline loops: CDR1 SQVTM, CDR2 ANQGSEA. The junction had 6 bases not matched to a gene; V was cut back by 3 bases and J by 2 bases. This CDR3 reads CSVEGTSGARQETQYF. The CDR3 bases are TGCAGCGTTGAGGGGACTAGCGGGGCTCGACAAGAGACCCAGTACTTC.

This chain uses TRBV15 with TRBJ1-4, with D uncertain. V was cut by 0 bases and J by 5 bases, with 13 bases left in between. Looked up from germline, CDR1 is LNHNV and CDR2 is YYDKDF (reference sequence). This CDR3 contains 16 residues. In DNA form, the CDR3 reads TGTGCCACCAGCAGAGATTTTGGTGCAGCGAATGAAAAACTGTTTTTT. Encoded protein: CATSRDFGAANEKLFF.

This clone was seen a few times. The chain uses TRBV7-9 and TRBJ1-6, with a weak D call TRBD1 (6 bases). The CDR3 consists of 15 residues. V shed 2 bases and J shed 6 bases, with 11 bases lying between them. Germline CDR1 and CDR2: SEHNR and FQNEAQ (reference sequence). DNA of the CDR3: TGTGCCAGCAGCTTAATAGGGGGTGGTAATTCACCCCTCCACTTT. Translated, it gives CASSLIGGGNSPLHF.

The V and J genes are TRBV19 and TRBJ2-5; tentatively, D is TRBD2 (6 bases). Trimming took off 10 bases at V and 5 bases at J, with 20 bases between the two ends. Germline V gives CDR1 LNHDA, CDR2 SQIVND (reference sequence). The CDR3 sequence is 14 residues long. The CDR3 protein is CATRGNWGRETQYF. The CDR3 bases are TGTGCCACTCGGGGGAATTGGGGAAGGGAGACCCAGTACTTC.

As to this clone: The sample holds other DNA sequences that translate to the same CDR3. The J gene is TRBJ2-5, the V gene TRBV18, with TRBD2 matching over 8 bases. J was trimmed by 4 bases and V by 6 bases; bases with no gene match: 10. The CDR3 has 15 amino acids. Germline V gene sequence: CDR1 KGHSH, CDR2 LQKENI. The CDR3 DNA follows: TGTGCCAGCTCGCAAGCGGGGGCGGCGAGAGAGACCCAGTACTTC. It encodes CASSQAGAARETQYF.

The CDR3 spells CASAGQANTGELFF. In DNA, the CDR3 is TGTGCCAGCGCCGGACAGGCAAACACCGGGGAGCTGTTTTTT. The gene calls are TRBV2 and TRBJ2-2; 7 bases fit TRBD1. The V gene's germline CDR1 is SNHLY and CDR2 FYNNEI. The CDR3 runs 14 residues. J lost 2 bases, V lost 8 bases, and 5 bases had no gene match.

This chain's CDR3 is CASSLAGGTPLGNEQFF. As DNA, the CDR3 is TGTGCCAGCAGCTTGGCCGGGGGGACACCTCTGGGTAATGAGCAGTTCTTC. The chain uses TRBV5-4 and TRBJ2-1, with D possibly matching TRBD2 (7 bases). The germline V gene encodes CDR1 SGHNT and CDR2 YYREEE (reference sequence). Trimming stripped 0 bases from V and 7 bases from J, with 20 bases between. The CDR3 totals 17 residues. Full variable domain (outside the CDR3, taken from reference TRBV5-4 and TRBJ2-1): ETGVTQSPTHLIKTRGQQVTLRCSSQSGHNTVSWYQQALGQGPQFIFQYYREEENGRGNFPPRFSGLQFPNYSSELNVNALELDDSALYLCASSLAGGTPLGNEQFFGPGTRLTVL.

The CDR3 region has the DNA TGTGCCAGCGTTGATTGGGGGAGGGTGAACACCGGGGAGCTGTTTTTT. Protein product: CASVDWGRVNTGELFF. The chain carries TRBV5-4 and TRBJ2-2; 7 bases map to TRBD2. With 7 bases clipped from V and 1 base from J, the junction kept 10 bases outside the gene matches. There are 16 residues in the CDR3. Germline values: CDR1 SGHNT, CDR2 YYREEE (reference sequence).

CDR3 DNA: TGCGCCAGCAGCTTGGTCTCCGGGACAGCCATCTACAATGAGCAGTTCTTC. Residues: CASSLVSGTAIYNEQFF. The rearrangement joins TRBV5-1 to TRBJ2-1; 7 bases agree with TRBD1. Germline CDR1 is SGHRS and CDR2 is YFSETQ. CDR3 length: 17 residues. Trimming cost V 0 bases and J 3 bases; bases outside gene matches: 9.

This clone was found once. CDR3 sequence: CASRPARGKDQETQYF. As DNA, the CDR3 is TGTGCCAGCCGCCCCGCGAGGGGGAAGGACCAAGAGACCCAGTACTTC. The chain joins TRBV25-1 to TRBJ2-5; TRBD1 is a possible D gene (6 bases). There are 16 residues in the CDR3. The germline V gene encodes CDR1 MGHDK and CDR2 SYGVNS. V shed 8 bases and J shed 0 bases, with 19 bases lying between them.